The next 20 T cell receptor beta chains were all read from a single sample in a study of T cell responses to AZD1222 COVID-19 vaccine. The method was immunoSEQ multiplex PCR; TCRdb's version includes in-frame clones alone and lacks a portion of them. This table holds 100,000 to 110,000 clones, around 87% found once. The material sequenced was peripheral blood, taken on day 0 of MenACWY control vaccination. The receptors originated from an adult in good health.

The chain employs TRBV23-1 and TRBJ1-1; weak D call: TRBD1 (6 bases). TRBV23-1 is an ORF, with its function uncertain. This CDR3 has 17 residues. V lost 5 bases, J lost 0 bases, and 19 bases lay in between. CDR3 DNA sequence: TGCGCCAGCAGTTGGACAGTAGGGGCCCATATGAACACTGAAGCTTTCTTT. It specifies CASSWTVGAHMNTEAFF.

This chain links TRBV10-3 with TRBJ2-7, with 8 nucleotides matching TRBD2. The germline V gene has CDR1 ENHRY and CDR2 SYGVKD. This CDR3 is 15 amino acids long. Trimming at V came to 2 bases and at J to 0 bases, leaving 3 bases not matched to a gene. The CDR3 sequence is CAISEGSGGSYEQYF. CDR3 in DNA: TGTGCCATCAGTGAGGGGAGCGGGGGCTCCTACGAGCAGTACTTC.

On this clone itself: Distinct nucleotide sequences in the sample also encode this CDR3. The chain joins TRBV6-2 or TRBV6-3 to TRBJ2-5; D uncertain. V was clipped by 0 bases and J by 4 bases, with 6 bases between them. Germline-derived CDR1 and CDR2 are MNHEY and SVGEGT. The CDR3 consists of 13 residues. The CDR3 DNA reads as TGTGCCAGCAGTTACTCTTGGGGAGAGACCCAGTACTTC. This codes for CASSYSWGETQYF.

This rearrangement joins TRBV4-2 to TRBJ2-7; D remains ambiguous. The CDR3 totals 13 residues. Germline loops: CDR1 LGHNA, CDR2 YNFKEQ. Trimming stripped 0 bases from V and 4 bases from J, with 7 bases between. CDR3 protein: CASSQDRLYEQYF. Written as DNA, the CDR3 is TGTGCCAGCAGCCAAGATCGACTTTACGAGCAGTACTTC.

This chain connects TRBV4-1 to TRBJ2-7; no clear D. This CDR3 has 13 residues. Trimming took off 3 bases at V and 0 bases at J, with 6 bases between the two ends. Per the germline V gene, CDR1 is MGHRA and CDR2 is YSYEKL. DNA for the CDR3: TGCGCCAGCAGCCATGGTAGCTCCTACGAGCAGTACTTC. It translates to CASSHGSSYEQYF.

The chain employs TRBV2 and TRBJ2-7, with D unclear. V lost 5 bases to trimming and J lost 3 bases, with 5 bases between them. The CDR3 is made up of 11 amino acids. Germline assignment: CDR1 SNHLY and CDR2 FYNNEI. The CDR3 coding sequence is TGTGCCAGCAGTATAGACTACGAGCAGTACTTC. It specifies CASSIDYEQYF. Together with reference TRBV2 and TRBJ2-7, the CDR3 gives the full variable domain: EPEVTQTPSHQVTQMGQEVILRCVPISNHLYFYWYRQILGQKVEFLVSFYNNEISEKSEIFDDQFSVERPDGSNFTLKIRSTKLEDSAMYFCASSIDYEQYFGPGTRLTVT.

The chain couples TRBV28 to TRBJ1-5, with D tentatively TRBD1 (6 bases). In germline, CDR1 is MDHEN, CDR2 SYDVKM. CDR3 length equals 14 residues. Trimming removed 5 bases at V and 3 bases at J, with 11 bases between. The CDR3 loop reads CASSIGTPNQPQHF. CDR3 nucleotides: TGTGCCAGCAGTATAGGGACACCCAATCAGCCCCAGCATTTT.

V usage is TRBV3-1 (or the pseudogene TRBV3-2) and J usage is TRBJ1-6; the D gene is possibly TRBD1 (6 bases). The V gene's germline CDR1 is LGHDT and CDR2 YNNKEL (reference sequence). The CDR3 runs to 13 residues. V was cut by 7 bases and J by 7 bases, with 11 bases left in between. CDR3 region: CASKGGDNSPLHF. CDR3 in DNA: TGTGCCAGCAAGGGGGGAGACAATTCACCCCTCCACTTT.

The genes are TRBV28 and TRBJ1-1; 7 nucleotides match TRBD1. V lost 1 base to trimming and J lost 6 bases; unmatched junction nucleotides: 11. CDR1 MDHEN and CDR2 SYDVKM come from the germline V gene. The CDR3 contains 16 residues. The CDR3, as DNA: TGTGCCAGCAGTTTATTCGTTTACAGGGGAAACCCTGAAGCTTTCTTT. Translating gives CASSLFVYRGNPEAFF.

Only one count was recorded for this clone. This sequence joins TRBV6-5 and TRBJ2-7; TRBD1 matches at 7 bases. The CDR3 is 15 amino acids. V shed 6 bases, J shed 0 bases, and the junction held 8 bases outside the gene matches. CDR1 and CDR2 (germline): MNHEY, SVGAGI. The CDR3 loop reads CASRRDRAPSYEQYF. The CDR3 region has the DNA TGTGCCAGCAGGAGAGACAGGGCTCCCTCCTACGAGCAGTACTTC.

The rearrangement joins TRBV18 to TRBJ2-3; D is undetermined. V lost 1 base and J lost 4, with 12 bases in between. The CDR3 contains 15 residues. CDR1 is KGHSH and CDR2 is LQKENI in the germline V gene. Here the CDR3 DNA reads TGTGCCAGCTCACCACTTCTTAGGGATCCAGATACGCAGTATTTT. Amino acid sequence: CASSPLLRDPDTQYF.

The chain combines TRBV7-2 with TRBJ1-4; D possibly corresponds to TRBD1 (6 bases). V lost 5 bases and J lost 4, with 14 bases in between. The CDR3 loop spans 15 amino acids. Germline CDR1 reads SGHTA; CDR2 reads FQGNSA. In nucleotides, the CDR3 is TGTGCCAGCAGCCCATTAGGGGGAAGTAATGAAAAACTGTTTTTT. It codes for CASSPLGGSNEKLFF.

This chain joins TRBV6-5 and TRBJ1-1; possible D gene TRBD1, 5 bases. This CDR3 is 14 amino acids long. Trimming pared 2 bases from V and 4 bases from J, leaving 11 bases between. From germline, CDR1 is MNHEY and CDR2 SVGAGI. CDR3 protein: CASSYTGTPTEAFF. The CDR3 DNA reads TGTGCCAGCAGTTACACGGGGACCCCCACTGAAGCTTTCTTT.

The chain uses TRBV19 and TRBJ1-5; D is uncertain. Trimming left V 5 bases short and J 6 bases short, with 11 bases between. Germline CDR1 LNHDA, CDR2 SQIVND (reference sequence). CDR3 size: 13 residues. In nucleotides, the CDR3 is TGTGCCAGTAGTCCAGACGGCGGTCAGCCCCAGCATTTT. This translates into CASSPDGGQPQHF. The full variable domain, with the rest looked up from reference TRBV19 and TRBJ1-5, is DGGITQSPKYLFRKEGQNVTLSCEQNLNHDAMYWYRQDPGQGLRLIYYSQIVNDFQKGDIAEGYSVSREKKESFPLTVTSAQKNPTAFYLCASSPDGGQPQHFGDGTRLSIL.

This chain's CDR3 is CASRELASTDTQYF. For the CDR3, the DNA is TGCGCCAGCAGGGAACTAGCGAGCACAGATACGCAGTATTTT. The V gene is TRBV5-1, the J gene TRBJ2-3; 7 nucleotides agree with TRBD2. J was trimmed by 0 bases and V by 5 bases; bases with no gene match: 3. The CDR3 runs 14 residues. Germline assignment: CDR1 SGHRS and CDR2 YFSETQ.

The V gene is TRBV19, the J gene TRBJ2-7; the match to TRBD1 covers 8 bases. Germline V gene lookup returns CDR1 LNHDA and CDR2 SQIVND (reference sequence). There are 15 residues in the CDR3. The V segment lost 1 base and the J segment 4 bases; nucleotides outside the gene matches: 6. The DNA for the CDR3 is TGTGCCAGTAGTATAGTGGCAGGGGGCAAGTACGAGCAGTACTTC. Translation: CASSIVAGGKYEQYF.

The chain is built from TRBV27 and TRBJ1-3, with D uncertain. Germline-derived CDR1 and CDR2 are MNHEY and SMNVEV (reference sequence). V shed 7 bases and J shed 6 bases, with 16 bases lying between them. The CDR3 consists of 14 residues. This CDR3 reads CASIDPTGPNTIYF. As DNA, the CDR3 is TGTGCCAGCATTGACCCTACGGGCCCAAACACCATATATTTT.

The J gene is TRBJ1-4, the V gene TRBV7-6; D might be TRBD1 (5 bases). CDR3 length equals 15 residues. CDR1 is SGHVS, CDR2 FNYEAQ, per germline. V lost 0 bases to trimming and J lost 8 bases, with 13 bases between them. CDR3 protein: CASSLAPRVGEKLFF. CDR3 nucleotide sequence: TGTGCCAGCAGCTTAGCGCCCAGGGTGGGAGAAAAACTGTTTTTT. Supplemented by reference TRBV7-6 and TRBJ1-4, the full variable domain reads GAGVSQSPRYKVTKRGQDVALRCDPISGHVSLYWYRQALGQGPEFLTYFNYEAQQDKSGLPNDRFSAERPEGSISTLTIQRTEQRDSAMYRCASSLAPRVGEKLFFGSGTQLSVL.

This clone was recorded once. The chain is built from TRBV4-3 and TRBJ2-2; 8 bases fit TRBD1. CDR3 length equals 13 residues. Germline V CDR1 and CDR2: LGHNA, YSLEER. The ends lost 0 bases at V and 16 bases at J; junction bases unmatched: 7. In nucleotides, the CDR3 is TGCGCCAGCAGCCAAGAAACCGGACAGGGCCCGTTTTTT. Encoded protein: CASSQETGQGPFF.

The J gene is TRBJ2-2, the V gene TRBV6-5; D is possibly TRBD2 (6 bases). Trimming shortened V by 6 bases and J by 1 base, and 9 bases separated the two germline ends. Germline assignment: CDR1 MNHEY and CDR2 SVGAGI. The CDR3 has 14 amino acids. CDR3 sequence reads: CASRGLWNTGELFF. In nucleotides, the CDR3 is TGTGCCAGCAGGGGACTTTGGAACACCGGGGAGCTGTTTTTT.